These T cell receptor beta chains were read from a single sample in a study of cytomegalovirus exposure and HLA in healthy donors. TCRdb keeps only in-frame clones here, not all; method: immunoSEQ multiplex PCR. Here the sample spans fewer than 100,000 clones, more than 75% being singletons. Sequencing was carried out using PBMCs. These receptors came from a woman aged 55-69 years in good health and CMV-seronegative. Each CDR3 is given with its conserved first and last residue. The order of the fields is D gene, clone size, J gene, V gene, CDR3 DNA, CDR3 protein. The D gene is left open where the match is weak. Size values are once, few and many counts, or a class for expanded clones, and some rows have none.

>-|-|TRBJ2-3|TRBV28
TGTGCCAGCAGACAAGCAGATACGCAGTATTTT
CASRQADTQYF
>-|-|TRBJ2-5|TRBV27
TGTGCCAGCAGTCCAAACCAAATCCGGGAGAGCAAGTTGTACTTC
CASSPNQIRESKLYF
>-|few|TRBJ2-6|TRBV19
TGTGCCAGTAGTATCGTTCCGGGTACTGGGGCCAACGTCCTGACTTTC
CASSIVPGTGANVLTF
>-|few|TRBJ1-1|TRBV5-6
TGTGCCAGCAGCCTAACAGCGAACACTGAAGCTTTCTTT
CASSLTANTEAFF
>-|-|TRBJ2-3|TRBV4-1
TGCGCCAGCAGCCAAGTGAACCTAGTAAACACAGATACGCAGTATTTT
CASSQVNLVNTDTQYF
>TRBD2|-|TRBJ2-7|TRBV28
TGTGCCAGCAGTTTGCGGGGGGGGCAGGGAGACGAGCAGTACTTC
CASSLRGGQGDEQYF
>-|-|TRBJ1-3|TRBV30
TGTGCCTGGTCCCCTCCAGGGAATGGAAACACCATATATTTT
CAWSPPGNGNTIYF
>-|-|TRBJ1-2|TRBV10-1
TGCGCCAGCAGTGAATCAGGGGACTATGGCTACACCTTC
CASSESGDYGYTF
>-|-|TRBJ1-2|TRBV7-2
TGTGCCAGCAGCTTAGGTCCATCTCAGGGCTATGGCTACACCTTC
CASSLGPSQGYGYTF
>TRBD1|-|TRBJ2-7|TRBV4-1
TGCGCCAGCAGCCCGTCCTTCGGGACAGGGAACGAGCAGTACTTC
CASSPSFGTGNEQYF
>-|-|TRBJ1-1|TRBV5-1
TGCGCCAGCAGCTTGGGGCAGGGGTTGGAAACTGAAGCTTTCTTT
CASSLGQGLETEAFF
>-|-|TRBJ2-7|TRBV27
TGTGCCAGCAGTACCGCATGGCGGTACGAGCAGTACTTC
CASSTAWRYEQYF
>TRBD1|-|TRBJ2-7|TRBV4-1
TGCGCCAGCAGCCCGGGACAGGGGGCCTACGAGCAGTACTTC
CASSPGQGAYEQYF
>TRBD2|-|TRBJ2-3|TRBV6-5
TGTGCCAGCAGTTACTCGACTAGCGGGAGAGGAGATACGCAGTATTTT
CASSYSTSGRGDTQYF
>TRBD2|few|TRBJ2-1|TRBV20-1
TGCAGTGCGGAGGGAGGGAATGAGCAGTTCTTC
CSAEGGNEQFF
>TRBD1|-|TRBJ2-7|TRBV7-2
TGTGCCAGCAGTTCTGGACAGGGGGCCCGGCGGGACGAGCAGTACTTC
CASSSGQGARRDEQYF
>TRBD2|-|TRBJ2-6|TRBV27
TGTGCCAGCAGTGACGGGGGAGGGAACTCTGGGGCCAACGTCCTGACTTTC
CASSDGGGNSGANVLTF
>-|-|TRBJ2-7|TRBV7-9
TGTGCCAGCAGCCCCCGGACAATCCCCTACGAGCAGTACTTC
CASSPRTIPYEQYF
>TRBD1|-|TRBJ1-4|TRBV27
TGTGCCAGCAGTTTATTCGCGACAGGGGGCTCAACTAATGAAAAACTGTTTTTT
CASSLFATGGSTNEKLFF
>-|-|TRBJ2-3|TRBV11-2
TGTGCCAGCAGCTCTCTCGGGGATACGCAGTATTTT
CASSSLGDTQYF
>TRBD1|-|TRBJ2-2|TRBV19
TGTGCCAGTAGGGGCCGGGACAGGGGGCCCGGGGAGCTGTTTTTT
CASRGRDRGPGELFF
>-|-|TRBJ2-7|TRBV19
TGTGCCAGTAGTGATGAGGTCTACGAGCAGTACTTC
CASSDEVYEQYF
>-|-|TRBJ1-6|TRBV5-6
TGTGCCAGCAGCTCCGGGACTAATAATTCACCCCTCCACTTT
CASSSGTNNSPLHF
>-|-|TRBJ2-1|TRBV5-5
TGTGCCAGCAGCTTGGCAGGCGACATCAATGAGCAGTTCTTC
CASSLAGDINEQFF
>TRBD2|-|TRBJ2-1|TRBV4-1
TGCGCCAGCAGCCAAGTGGGCGGGGGCAATGAGCAGTTCTTC
CASSQVGGGNEQFF
>TRBD1|-|TRBJ1-2|TRBV5-5
TGTGCCAGCGAGACAGGGGGCAACTATGGCTACACCTTC
CASETGGNYGYTF
>-|once|TRBJ1-1|TRBV29-1
TGCAGCGTTGAACGGGTTCTTGTGAACACTGAAGCTTTCTTT
CSVERVLVNTEAFF
>-|-|TRBJ1-1|TRBV21-1
TGTGCCAGCAGCCCACGGACAGGCTTAGCTTTCTTT
CASSPRTGLAFF
>-|once|TRBJ2-5|TRBV25-1
TGTGCCAGCAGTGAATATGGAGGGCGGGGCCAAGAGACCCAGTACTTC
CASSEYGGRGQETQYF
>TRBD2|-|TRBJ2-5|TRBV29-1
TGCAGCGTTGAACGGTGGGGCGGGGGACTAGCGGGGGCTCAAGAGACCCAGTACTTC
CSVERWGGGLAGAQETQYF